These 21 T cell receptor beta chains were all obtained from the same sample, sequenced in a study of CD8+ T cells in alopecia areata. The treatment: oral pan-JAK inhibitor, 5-10 mg twice daily. Sequencing relied on a cDNA template that was reverse transcribed from extracted RNA. Sequenced by immunoSEQ multiplex PCR; TCRdb stores in-frame clones only, minus some. Here the sample spans about 200,000 clones, less than 65% being singletons. Sequences were derived from CD4+ T cells sorted from blood, sampled at week 4, from a patient treated with tofacitinib. Receptors originate from a human donor with alopecia areata.

The rearrangement uses TRBV5-5 and TRBJ1-2; no definite D call. V was cut by 4 bases and J by 3 bases, with 10 bases left in between. This CDR3 is 13 amino acids long. Germline V gene data show CDR1 as SGHKS and CDR2 as YYEKEE (reference sequence). The CDR3 loop is CASSPDRDYGYTF. CDR3 DNA sequence: TGTGCCAGCAGCCCGGACCGGGACTATGGCTACACCTTC.

The chain employs TRBV15 and TRBJ2-3; D remains ambiguous. Germline CDR1 and CDR2: LNHNV and YYDKDF (reference sequence). V was trimmed by 1 base and J by 9 bases, leaving 11 bases between them. The CDR3 runs 13 residues. CDR3 in DNA: TGTGCCACCAGCAGAGCGAATCAAGGCACGCAGTATTTT. Encoded protein: CATSRANQGTQYF.

The rearrangement uses TRBV18 and TRBJ2-1, with D possibly being TRBD2 (5 bases). Germline assignment: CDR1 KGHSH and CDR2 LQKENI. The CDR3 is made up of 17 amino acids. V dropped 3 bases and J dropped 0 bases, with 15 bases sitting between them. The CDR3 here is CASSPPGLRSSYNEQFF. CDR3 coding DNA: TGTGCCAGCTCACCGCCCGGACTCAGGAGCTCCTACAATGAGCAGTTCTTC.

The chain has TRBV7-3 and TRBJ2-5; D might be TRBD1 (6 bases). Germline V gene data show CDR1 as SGHTA and CDR2 as FQGTGA. CDR3 length: 13 residues. V lost 5 bases and J 5 bases, leaving 12 bases between the germline ends. The CDR3, as DNA: TGTGCCAGCAGCACACGACAGGCGGAGACCCAGTACTTC. It encodes CASSTRQAETQYF.

V is TRBV7-2 and J is TRBJ1-6; D is undetermined. This CDR3 comprises 11 residues. V lost 3 bases, J lost 10 bases, and 4 bases lay in between. CDR1 is SGHTA and CDR2 is FQGNSA in the germline V gene. CDR3 region: CASSFGSPLHF. Written as DNA, the CDR3 is TGTGCCAGCAGCTTCGGCTCACCCCTCCACTTT.

V and J are TRBV28 and TRBJ1-5; D not certain. Trimming took off 6 bases at V and 7 bases at J, with 10 bases between the two ends. The germline CDR1 and CDR2 sequences are MDHEN and SYDVKM. The CDR3 totals 12 residues. The CDR3 spells CASREGGQPQHF. DNA of the CDR3: TGTGCCAGCAGAGAGGGCGGACAGCCCCAGCATTTT.

V usage is TRBV29-1 and J usage is TRBJ2-1; 15 nucleotides match TRBD2. The length of the CDR3 is 13 residues. The trim removed 7 bases at V and 14 bases at J, leaving 9 bases unmatched. CDR1 SQVTM and CDR2 ANQGSEA come from the germline V gene. The CDR3 spells CSARTSGGAIKFF. In DNA, the CDR3 is TGCAGCGCCAGGACTAGCGGGGGGGCGATTAAGTTCTTC.

This clone was found a few times. The chain recombines TRBV6-1 with TRBJ2-1; maybe TRBD2 (5 bases). The CDR3 spans 13 residues. Germline V lookup: CDR1 MNHNS, CDR2 SASEGT. Trimming pared 2 bases from V and 7 bases from J, leaving 9 bases between. This CDR3 reads CASSELRRNEQFF. The CDR3 DNA is TGTGCCAGCAGTGAACTCAGGAGGAATGAGCAGTTCTTC.

The chain couples TRBV27 to TRBJ2-7, with D maybe TRBD2 (6 bases). CDR3 length: 14 amino acids. Germline CDR1 reads MNHEY; CDR2 reads SMNVEV (reference sequence). Between the trimmed V and J ends, which lost 5 bases and 7 bases, there was a span of 18 bases. CDR3 sequence reads: CASSRAGFVLEQYF. The CDR3 DNA sequence: TGTGCCAGCAGTCGCGCGGGGTTTGTCTTAGAGCAGTACTTC.

This rearrangement joins TRBV2 to TRBJ2-3; TRBD2 aligns across 7 bases. The CDR3 length is 16 residues. Germline CDR1 SNHLY, CDR2 FYNNEI. The V gene end was trimmed by 6 bases and the J gene end by 0 bases; junction bases not matched to a gene: 9. DNA of the CDR3: TGTGCCAGCAGCTCCTTCCTAGCGGCTAGCACAGATACGCAGTATTTT. Its protein product is CASSSFLAASTDTQYF.

This clone was seen only a few times. CDR3 nucleotide sequence: TGTGCCAGCAGTCAACAGGGGGGGGAAAGTAATTCACCCCTCCACTTT. Amino acid sequence: CASSQQGGESNSPLHF. This chain links TRBV7-9 with TRBJ1-6, with 8 nucleotides matching TRBD1. V trimming: 6 bases; J trimming: 6 bases; junction bases outside the gene matches: 10. This CDR3 is 16 amino acids long. CDR1 and CDR2 (germline): SEHNR, FQNEAQ (reference sequence).

The rearrangement uses TRBV25-1 and TRBJ2-5; D perhaps matches TRBD1 (6 bases). This CDR3 is 13 amino acids long. Trimming took 3 bases from V and 5 from J, leaving 10 bases between them. Germline CDR1 MGHDK, CDR2 SYGVNS. The CDR3 here is CASSDKGQETQYF. The CDR3 DNA reads TGTGCCAGCAGTGACAAAGGACAGGAGACCCAGTACTTC.

The DNA for the CDR3 is TGTGCCTGGAGTACCGGCCTGAGAAAGTTTTTT. Its protein product is CAWSTGLRKFF. This chain uses TRBV30 with TRBJ1-4; no definite D call. The length of the CDR3 is 11 residues. V lost 2 bases, J lost 16 bases, and 14 bases lay in between. Germline V lookup: CDR1 GTSNPN, CDR2 SVGIG (reference sequence).

This clone has just a few counts. The same CDR3 is also encoded by other DNA sequences in this sample. The chain employs TRBV6-5 and TRBJ2-7, with 8 bases matching TRBD1. Trimming cost V 9 bases and J 4 bases; bases outside gene matches: 5. Germline V gives CDR1 MNHEY, CDR2 SVGAGI. There are 12 residues in the CDR3. CDR3 DNA: TGTGCCAGTGGACAGGGCCCGTACGAGCAGTACTTC. Protein: CASGQGPYEQYF.

About this clone itself: One end of the junction is discordant with germline, which a read error may explain. V and J are TRBV28 and TRBJ1-5; D gene uncertain. This CDR3 contains 14 residues. Germline-derived CDR1 and CDR2 are MDHEN and SYDVKM. The CDR3 coding sequence is TGTGCCAGCAGTTTATCCGCCGGGTCTCAGGCCCAGCATTTT. It specifies CASSLSAGSQAQHF.

The chain couples TRBV5-1 to TRBJ1-1; perhaps TRBD1 as D (5 bases). Between the trimmed V and J ends, which lost 0 bases and 2 bases, there was a span of 8 bases. Germline V gene sequence: CDR1 SGHRS, CDR2 YFSETQ. This CDR3 spans 14 amino acids. CDR3 loop: CASSLDRRNTEAFF. DNA of the CDR3: TGCGCCAGCAGCTTGGACAGGAGAAACACTGAAGCTTTCTTT.

V usage is TRBV29-1 and J usage is TRBJ2-5; 12 bases agree with TRBD2. The CDR3 runs 15 residues. V gave up 6 bases and J gave up 1 base; unmatched junction bases: 6. Germline V gene sequence: CDR1 SQVTM, CDR2 ANQGSEA. The CDR3 bases are TGCAGCGTCCAACTAGCGGGGGGTTTCCAAGAGACCCAGTACTTC. It codes for CSVQLAGGFQETQYF. Together with reference TRBV29-1 and TRBJ2-5, the CDR3 gives the full variable domain: SAVISQKPSRDICQRGTSLTIQCQVDSQVTMMFWYRQQPGQSLTLIATANQGSEATYESGFVIDKFPISRPNLTFSTLTVSNMSPEDSSIYLCSVQLAGGFQETQYFGPGTRLLVL.

The chain is built from TRBV30 and TRBJ2-3; TRBD2 is a possible D gene (5 bases). This CDR3 is built from 11 residues. V lost 5 bases, J lost 8 bases, and 11 bases lay in between. Germline loops: CDR1 GTSNPN, CDR2 SVGIG (reference sequence). The CDR3 DNA reads as TGTGCCTGGTGCGGAGGAGTTACGCAGTATTTT. It is translated as CAWCGGVTQYF.

For the CDR3, the DNA is TGTGCCAGCAGTTCCGGACAGGGGGCGAATGAGCAGTTCTTC. Residues: CASSSGQGANEQFF. The chain combines TRBV2 with TRBJ2-1; TRBD1 agrees at 11 bases. The CDR3 consists of 14 residues. Unmatched junction bases numbered 4, after V lost 5 bases and J lost 7 bases. Per germline, CDR1 SNHLY and CDR2 FYNNEI.

The rearrangement joins TRBV27 to TRBJ1-1; maybe TRBD1 (5 bases). CDR3 length: 15 amino acids. Trimming left V 5 bases short and J 7 bases short, with 20 bases between. Germline CDR1 and CDR2: MNHEY and SMNVEV (reference sequence). The CDR3 loop is CASSLRAQRRGEAFF. CDR3 DNA sequence: TGTGCCAGCAGTCTCCGGGCCCAAAGGAGGGGTGAAGCTTTCTTT.

The rearrangement links TRBV5-1 to TRBJ2-7; the D is unclear. The CDR3 length is 12 residues. Trimming pared 3 bases from V and 6 bases from J, leaving 10 bases between. Germline loops: CDR1 SGHRS, CDR2 YFSETQ. CDR3 residues: CASSSPGPEQYF. The DNA for the CDR3 is TGCGCCAGCAGCTCGCCAGGTCCCGAGCAGTACTTC.